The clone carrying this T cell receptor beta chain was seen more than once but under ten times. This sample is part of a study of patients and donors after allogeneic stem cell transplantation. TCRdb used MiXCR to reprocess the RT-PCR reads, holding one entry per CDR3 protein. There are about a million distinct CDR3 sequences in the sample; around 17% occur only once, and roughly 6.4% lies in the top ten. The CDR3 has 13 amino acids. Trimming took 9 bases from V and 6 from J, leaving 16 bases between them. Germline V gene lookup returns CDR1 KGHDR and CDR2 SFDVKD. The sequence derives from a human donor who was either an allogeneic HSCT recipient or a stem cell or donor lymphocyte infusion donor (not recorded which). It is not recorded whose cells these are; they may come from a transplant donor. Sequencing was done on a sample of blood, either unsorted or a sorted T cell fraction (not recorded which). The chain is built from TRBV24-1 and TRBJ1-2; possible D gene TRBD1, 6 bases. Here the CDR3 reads CATLDSTTDGYTF. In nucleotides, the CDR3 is TGTGCCACCTTGGACAGTACTACCGATGGCTACACCTTC.